One and the same sample provided the 10 T cell receptor beta chains below, sequenced in a study of early T cells in non-severe SARS-CoV-2 infection. TCRdb recomputed calls from the 5' RACE reads with MiXCR, one row per CDR3 protein. The sample carries about 70,000 distinct CDR3 sequences, roughly an eighth recorded once. The source material was whole blood, sampled at baseline. These receptors all stem from an adult who was a healthcare worker with PCR-confirmed SARS-CoV-2 infection or an uninfected control (not recorded which). The donor label of this sample is uncertain.

This clonotype has a handful of counts. The chain carries TRBV7-9 and TRBJ2-1, with TRBD2 matching 11 bases. The V and J ends lost 3 bases and 6 bases, in that order; junction bases with no gene match: 7. Germline CDR1 reads SEHNR; CDR2 reads FQNEAQ (reference sequence). The CDR3 spans 16 residues. The CDR3 nucleotides read TGTGCCAGCAGCTTTATAAGTAGCGGGGGGGCCAATGAGCAGTTCTTC. Protein: CASSFISSGGANEQFF. Drawing the rest from reference TRBV7-9 and TRBJ2-1, the complete variable domain is DTGVSQNPRHKITKRGQNVTFRCDPISEHNRLYWYRQTLGQGPEFLTYFQNEAQLEKSRLLSDRFSAERPKGSFSTLEIQRTEQGDSAMYLCASSFISSGGANEQFFGPGTRLTVL.

The chain links TRBV4-2 to TRBJ2-3; a weak D match, TRBD2 (6 bases). CDR3 length: 16 amino acids. Trimming removed 0 bases from V and 6 bases from J, with 16 bases in between. Germline loops: CDR1 LGHNA, CDR2 YNFKEQ. CDR3 nucleotide sequence: TGTGCCAGCAGCCAAGATAGCGCCGCGGGGCGGGATACGCAGTATTTT. This sequence encodes CASSQDSAAGRDTQYF.

The chain links TRBV7-9 to TRBJ1-2; D unresolved. Germline CDR1 SEHNR, CDR2 FQNEAQ (reference sequence). V was pared by 3 bases and J by 3 bases, with 11 bases between. This CDR3 has 14 residues. CDR3 nucleotides: TGTGCCAGCAGCTTCATTCCCCCAGACTATGGCTACACCTTC. Its translation: CASSFIPPDYGYTF.

This clonotype has a count of ten or more. This chain links TRBV10-3 with TRBJ1-1, with D uncertain. V dropped 6 bases and J dropped 4 bases, with 6 bases sitting between them. Germline values: CDR1 ENHRY, CDR2 SYGVKD. The CDR3 has 11 residues. CDR3 nucleotide sequence: TGTGCCATCAGCGGTCTCACTGAAGCTTTCTTT. Its protein is CAISGLTEAFF.

Only a few counts were recorded for this clonotype. The chain has TRBV11-2 and TRBJ1-6; D is unclear. This CDR3 has 14 amino acids. Deletions cut 5 bases from V and 7 bases from J, with 12 bases between. The germline CDR1 and CDR2 sequences are SGHAT and FQNNGV. CDR3 sequence (DNA): TGTGCCAGCAGCCCCCACGAGAACAATTCACCCCTCCACTTT. Translated: CASSPHENNSPLHF.

This clonotype was seen a handful of times. The V call is TRBV12-3 or TRBV12-4, the J call TRBJ2-1; TRBD1 is a possible D gene (5 bases). Trimming cost V 2 bases and J 8 bases, with 13 bases left between them. The CDR3 spans 14 residues. CDR3 DNA: TGTGCCAGCAGTTTACTATTCAGGGCCGATGAGCAGTTCTTC. This sequence encodes CASSLLFRADEQFF.

This clonotype was observed a handful of times. The genes are TRBV18 and TRBJ2-1; no firm D call. This CDR3 has 14 amino acids. Trimming pared 3 bases from V and 4 bases from J, leaving 10 bases between. The germline V gene has CDR1 KGHSH and CDR2 LQKENI. The CDR3 sequence: CASSPTAKYNEQFF. CDR3 coding DNA: TGTGCCAGCTCACCTACAGCGAAATACAATGAGCAGTTCTTC.

In its sample, this clonotype was seen a few times. The chain couples TRBV12-3 or TRBV12-4 to TRBJ2-5; D ambiguous. With 1 base removed from V and 2 bases from J, the gap between germline ends came to 8 bases. The CDR3 has 14 amino acids. The CDR3 DNA reads TGTGCCAGCAGTTTAGGGGCGGATCAAGAGACCCAGTACTTC. Translating it yields CASSLGADQETQYF.

The rearrangement joins TRBV18 to TRBJ1-2; D remains unclear. The CDR3 is 17 residues long. The germline V gene has CDR1 KGHSH and CDR2 LQKENI. V lost 3 bases and J 4 bases, leaving 21 bases between the germline ends. The CDR3 spells CASSPAGRQVLGYGYTF. In DNA, the CDR3 is TGTGCCAGCTCACCGGCAGGACGGCAGGTCTTAGGCTATGGCTACACCTTC.

The rearrangement joins TRBV5-8 to TRBJ2-3; D gene ambiguous. Trimming shortened V by 1 base and J by 7 bases, and 13 bases separated the two germline ends. The CDR3 has 14 residues. CDR1 is SGHTS, CDR2 YDEGEE, per germline. The CDR3 sequence: CASSLPPDVHTQYF. The DNA for the CDR3 is TGTGCCAGCAGCTTGCCTCCTGACGTGCATACGCAGTATTTT.